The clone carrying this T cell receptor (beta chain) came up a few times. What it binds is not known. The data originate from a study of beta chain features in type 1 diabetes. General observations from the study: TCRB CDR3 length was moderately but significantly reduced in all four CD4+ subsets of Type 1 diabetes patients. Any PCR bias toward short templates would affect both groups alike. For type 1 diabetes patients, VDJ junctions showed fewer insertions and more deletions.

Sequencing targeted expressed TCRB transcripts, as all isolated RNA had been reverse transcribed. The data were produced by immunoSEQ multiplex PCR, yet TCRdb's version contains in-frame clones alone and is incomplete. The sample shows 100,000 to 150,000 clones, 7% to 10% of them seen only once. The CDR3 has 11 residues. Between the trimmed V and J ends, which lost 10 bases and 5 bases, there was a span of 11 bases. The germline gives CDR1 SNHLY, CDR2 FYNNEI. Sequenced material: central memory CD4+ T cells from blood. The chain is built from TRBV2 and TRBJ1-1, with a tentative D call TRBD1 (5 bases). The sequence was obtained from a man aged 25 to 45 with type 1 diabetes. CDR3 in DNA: TGTGCCACCCTAAGGGGTACTGAAGCTTTCTTT. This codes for CATLRGTEAFF.